A selection of T cell receptor beta chains follows, all from one sample in a study of T cells in localized non-small cell lung cancer. TCRdb keeps only in-frame clones here, not all; method: immunoSEQ multiplex PCR. The data show some 50,000 clones, with approximately 81% seen just once and approximately 17% held by the top ten. This sample comprised peripheral blood mononuclear cells, obtained before any cancer treatment. These receptors were obtained from a man aged 40-75 years with stage III lung adenocarcinoma. The CDR3 runs from the conserved cysteine through the conserved F or W. Each record gives: J gene, clone size, V gene, D gene, CDR3 protein, CDR3 DNA. D genes are given only for firm matches. Only part of the rows carry a size: once, few, many, or a class if the clone is expanded.

>TRBJ2-6|.|TRBV7-8|.
CASSRDSSGANVLTF
TGTGCCAGCAGCCGCGACAGCTCTGGGGCCAACGTCCTGACTTTC
>TRBJ1-1|.|TRBV6-5|TRBD1
CASIPLTGARPEAFF
TGTGCCAGCATCCCACTAACAGGGGCGCGACCTGAAGCTTTCTTT
>TRBJ2-1|once|TRBV5-1|.
CASSLDSSNNEQFF
TGCGCCAGCAGCTTGGACTCTAGCAACAATGAGCAGTTCTTC
>TRBJ2-7|.|TRBV5-4|.
CASSSTMNYEQYF
TGTGCCAGCAGCAGCACAATGAACTACGAGCAGTACTTC
>TRBJ2-7|.|TRBV25-1|.
CASSEYNRDGQYF
TGTGCCAGCAGTGAATATAATCGGGACGGGCAGTACTTC
>TRBJ2-1|.|TRBV5-8|TRBD2
CASRPGGANLNEQFF
TGTGCCAGCAGACCCGGGGGGGCCAACTTAAATGAGCAGTTCTTC
>TRBJ2-7|.|TRBV11-2|TRBD2
CASSLVAGDYEQYF
TGTGCCAGCAGCTTAGTAGCGGGGGACTACGAGCAGTACTTC
>TRBJ1-1|.|TRBV2|TRBD1
CASITGQGRGTEAFF
TGTGCCAGCATTACAGGACAGGGACGAGGCACTGAAGCTTTCTTT
>TRBJ2-7|.|TRBV13|.
CASSVGLRYEQYF
TGTGCCAGTAGCGTGGGACTTCGCTACGAGCAGTACTTC
>TRBJ1-2|.|TRBV5-4|.
CASSSVVFLLSYGYTF
TGTGCCAGCAGCTCCGTCGTCTTCCTTCTCTCTTATGGCTACACCTTC
>TRBJ1-1|.|TRBV4-1|.
CASSAKTENTEAFF
TGCGCCAGCAGCGCGAAGACAGAGAACACTGAAGCTTTCTTT
>TRBJ1-3|.|TRBV7-8|.
CASSLDRDGNTIYF
TGTGCCAGCAGCTTAGACAGGGATGGAAACACCATATATTTT
>TRBJ2-7|few|TRBV11-2|.
CASSPNSSPWNEQYF
TGTGCCAGCAGCCCTAACAGCTCCCCGTGGAACGAGCAGTACTTC
>TRBJ2-2|.|TRBV9|.
CASSLQRNTGELFF
TGTGCCAGCAGCTTGCAGCGGAACACCGGGGAGCTGTTTTTT
>TRBJ1-2|.|TRBV2|TRBD1
CASKRTGGHYGYTF
TGTGCCAGCAAGCGGACAGGGGGCCACTATGGCTACACCTTC
>TRBJ2-1|once|TRBV11-2|.
CASSLEAGPYNEQFF
TGTGCCAGCAGCTTAGAGGCAGGGCCCTACAATGAGCAGTTCTTC
>TRBJ2-1|few|TRBV19|.
CASGGLNEQFF
TGTGCCAGTGGGGGCTTGAATGAGCAGTTCTTC
>TRBJ2-4|.|TRBV5-1|TRBD1
CASSLFRGTNIQYF
TGCGCCAGCAGCTTGTTCAGGGGGACAAACATTCAGTACTTC
>TRBJ1-2|.|TRBV7-8|.
CASSLGGNANYGYTF
TGTGCCAGCAGCTTAGGGGGCAATGCTAACTATGGCTACACCTTC
>TRBJ2-2|.|TRBV19|TRBD1
CASSGRDRGYTGELFF
TGTGCCAGTAGCGGTCGGGACAGGGGATACACCGGGGAGCTGTTTTTT
>TRBJ2-7|.|TRBV5-6|.
CASSLAPRGEQYF
TGTGCCAGCAGCTTGGCCCCGAGGGGGGAGCAGTACTTC
>TRBJ2-3|.|TRBV7-8|TRBD2
CASSPAQSGVPDTQYF
TGTGCCAGCAGCCCGGCCCAAAGCGGGGTACCAGATACGCAGTATTTT
>TRBJ2-7|.|TRBV5-1|.
CASSVTSTYEQYF
TGCGCCAGCAGCGTGACATCGACCTACGAGCAGTACTTC
>TRBJ2-2|.|TRBV28|.
CASSLEGGRTGELFF
TGTGCCAGCAGTTTAGAGGGGGGGCGAACCGGGGAGCTGTTTTTT
>TRBJ2-6|few|TRBV30|.
CAWIGAGANVLTF
TGTGCCTGGATTGGGGCTGGGGCCAACGTCCTGACTTTC
>TRBJ1-3|few|TRBV7-2|.
CASSLGASSGNTIYF
TGTGCCAGCAGCTTAGGGGCTAGCTCTGGAAACACCATATATTTT
>TRBJ1-4|few|TRBV10-3|TRBD1
CAISEGTVTNEKLFF
TGTGCCATCAGTGAGGGGACAGTAACTAATGAAAAACTGTTTTTT
>TRBJ2-7|.|TRBV2|.
CASSQNSLPSYEQYF
TGTGCCAGCAGTCAGAACTCTCTCCCCTCCTACGAGCAGTACTTC
>TRBJ1-1|.|TRBV16|TRBD1
CASSQSDRPNTEAFF
TGTGCCAGCAGCCAATCGGACAGGCCGAACACTGAAGCTTTCTTT
>TRBJ2-1|once|TRBV6-5|.
CAVSGIYNEQFF
TGTGCCGTATCGGGGATATACAATGAGCAGTTCTTC
>TRBJ2-1|.|TRBV19|TRBD1
CASSVQGADYNEQFF
TGTGCCAGTAGTGTACAGGGGGCCGACTACAATGAGCAGTTCTTC
>TRBJ1-1|few|TRBV4-2|.
CASSHLDRNTEAFF
TGTGCCAGCAGCCACCTCGACAGGAACACTGAAGCTTTCTTT
>TRBJ2-3|.|TRBV30|.
CAWSRGMLADTQYF
TGTGCCTGGAGTAGAGGGATGTTAGCAGATACGCAGTATTTT
>TRBJ1-5|once|TRBV9|.
CASSVGSGSNQPQHF
TGTGCCAGCAGCGTAGGTTCGGGGAGCAATCAGCCCCAGCATTTT